The 8 T cell receptor beta chains given below trace back to one sample, sequenced in a study of Ad26.COV2.S vaccination and SARS-CoV-2 variants (dated by TCRdb to the early 2020s). The library was built by means of the immunoSEQ multiplex PCR assay. Not all clones reach the TCRdb copy of this immuneACCESS table, which keeps in-frame sequences only. Checked studies attribute under half of the gap to unresolved V genes and leave the rest unexplained. This sample is represented by around 450,000 clones; less than 95% of them were singletons. The biggest ten clones account for under 4.5% of the sample. In the paper's terms, the treatment or condition label means: around 19 received Ad26.COV2.S at low or high dose, single or two shots; about 5 received placebo; per-sample allocation not given. For vaccine and placebo recipients, repertoires were sequenced using samples collected on day 63 after the first injection.

Here the sequenced sample was peripheral blood, taken in a trial of Ad26.COV2.S vaccine versus placebo. The receptors originated from a person between 18 and 60 years old who received the Ad26.COV2.S COVID-19 vaccine or a placebo.

The V call is TRBV6-2 or TRBV6-3, the J call TRBJ2-2, with TRBD1 as a possible D gene (5 bases). V lost 3 bases to trimming and J lost 6 bases, with 17 bases between them. CDR3 length equals 16 residues. Germline assignment: CDR1 MNHEY and CDR2 SVGEGT. This CDR3 reads CASSYRDSVFAGELFF. CDR3 nucleotides: TGTGCCAGCAGTTATCGCGACAGTGTTTTTGCCGGGGAGCTGTTTTTT.

The genes are TRBV9 and TRBJ1-6; possible D gene TRBD1, 6 bases. The CDR3 sequence is 14 residues long. V was pared by 3 bases and J by 7 bases, with 11 bases between. CDR1 is SGDLS and CDR2 is YYNGEE in the germline V gene. The CDR3 DNA follows: TGTGCCAGCAGCGCCACAGGGCGGAATTCACCCCTCCACTTT. Residues: CASSATGRNSPLHF.

The rearrangement uses TRBV10-3 and TRBJ2-1, with 11 bases fitting TRBD2. CDR3 length: 15 amino acids. J gave up 5 bases and V 6 bases, and 6 bases lay outside the gene matches. Germline V gives CDR1 ENHRY, CDR2 SYGVKD. The CDR3 DNA reads as TGTGCCATCAGGGATCCGGGACTAGCGGACAATGAGCAGTTCTTC. This translates into CAIRDPGLADNEQFF.

The rearrangement joins TRBV28 to TRBJ2-6; no definite D call. Germline lookup yields CDR1 MDHEN and CDR2 SYDVKM. The CDR3 extends over 12 amino acids. V dropped 3 bases and J dropped 6 bases, with 3 bases sitting between them. The CDR3 DNA reads as TGTGCCAGCAGTTTTAAGGCCAACGTCCTGACTTTC. Protein sequence: CASSFKANVLTF.

The CDR3 DNA reads as TGTGCCAGCAGCGTAGGAGGAGGACAGAACCGCGAGCAGTACTTC. Translated, it gives CASSVGGGQNREQYF. This rearrangement joins TRBV9 to TRBJ2-7; D possibly corresponds to TRBD1 (6 bases). The CDR3 is made up of 15 amino acids. The V end lost 0 bases, the J end lost 6 bases, and 16 bases lay between the germline ends. Germline V CDR1 and CDR2: SGDLS, YYNGEE.

V is TRBV6-2 or TRBV6-3 and J is TRBJ2-1, with D uncertain. This CDR3 has 13 amino acids. Germline CDR1 reads MNHEY; CDR2 reads SVGEGT. Trimming stripped 0 bases from V and 12 bases from J, with 12 bases between. CDR3 in DNA: TGTGCCAGCAGTTACTCCTACCCTACGGGGCAGTTCTTC. Its protein product is CASSYSYPTGQFF.

The J gene is TRBJ2-1, the V gene TRBV28; maybe TRBD2 (6 bases). The V gene's germline CDR1 is MDHEN and CDR2 SYDVKM. V was pared by 4 bases and J by 6 bases, with 19 bases between. The CDR3 runs 16 residues. CDR3 in DNA: TGTGCCAGCAGTTCTTTAGGGGAGGCTAGCCTCAATGAGCAGTTCTTC. Its translation is CASSSLGEASLNEQFF.

The chain joins TRBV9 to TRBJ2-2, with D possibly TRBD1 on 6 matching bases. CDR3 length: 13 residues. Germline V gene sequence: CDR1 SGDLS, CDR2 YYNGEE. V lost 3 bases to trimming and J lost 6 bases, with 9 bases between them. The chain's CDR3 is CASSAGTSGELFF. CDR3 coding DNA: TGTGCCAGCAGCGCCGGGACATCCGGGGAGCTGTTTTTT.